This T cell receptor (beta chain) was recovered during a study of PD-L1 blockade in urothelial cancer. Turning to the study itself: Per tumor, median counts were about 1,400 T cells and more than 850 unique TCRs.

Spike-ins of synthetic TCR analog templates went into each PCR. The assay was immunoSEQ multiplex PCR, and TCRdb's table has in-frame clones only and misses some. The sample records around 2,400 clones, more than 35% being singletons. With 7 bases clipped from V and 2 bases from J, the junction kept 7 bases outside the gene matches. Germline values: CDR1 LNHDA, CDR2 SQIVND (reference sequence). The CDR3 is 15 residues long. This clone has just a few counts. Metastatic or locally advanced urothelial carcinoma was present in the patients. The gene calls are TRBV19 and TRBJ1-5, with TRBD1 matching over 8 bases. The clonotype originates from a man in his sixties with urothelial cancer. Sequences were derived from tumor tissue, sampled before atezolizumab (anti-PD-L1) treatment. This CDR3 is CASKPDRAGNQPQHF. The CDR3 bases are TGTGCCAGTAAGCCGGACAGGGCCGGCAATCAGCCCCAGCATTTT.